These T cell receptor beta chains were read from a single sample in a study of T cell repertoires in cytomegalovirus infection. TCRdb fed the reads into MiXCR, producing one record per CDR3 protein. The sample comprises around 530,000 distinct CDR3 sequences, roughly 29% of which are singletons, and about 13% rests with the top ten. The sequenced sample consisted of PBMCs. These receptors came from a human donor in good health (CMV status not recorded). Some clones in this sample may be carry-over from other donors' samples. Each CDR3 is given with its conserved first and last residue. The D gene is left open where the match is weak. Clone size is not always given. Where it is, it says once, few, many or a class for expanded clones.

cdr3_aa	cdr3_nt	clone_size	v_call	d_call	j_call
CASSLGRGGDYGYTF	TGTGCCAGCAGCTTAGGGCGGGGGGGGGACTATGGCTACACCTTC	.	TRBV7-2	.	TRBJ1-2
CASSLGGLGGDTQYF	TGTGCCAGCAGTTTAGGGGGATTGGGGGGGGATACGCAGTATTTT	.	TRBV28	TRBD2	TRBJ2-3
CASSVGALAAMSSYNEQFF	TGTGCCAGCAGCGTAGGGGCACTAGCGGCGATGAGCTCCTACAATGAGCAGTTCTTC	few	TRBV9	TRBD2	TRBJ2-1
CASSLAPGLADEQFF	TGTGCCAGCAGCTTAGCCCCGGGACTAGCCGATGAGCAGTTCTTC	.	TRBV11-3	TRBD2	TRBJ2-1
CASTRTKGNTEAFF	TGTGCCAGCACTCGTACCAAGGGAAACACTGAAGCTTTCTTT	once	TRBV27	.	TRBJ1-1
CASSPGILAGGATQYF	TGTGCCAGCAGCCCGGGGATCCTAGCGGGAGGGGCCACGCAGTATTTT	.	TRBV5-6	TRBD2	TRBJ2-3
CASSRRLAGRFNAETQYF	TGTGCCAGCAGTCGACGACTAGCGGGACGGTTTAATGCGGAAACGCAGTATTTT	many	TRBV6-2/TRBV6-3	TRBD2	TRBJ2-3
CASSLGPAANYGYTF	TGTGCCAGCAGCTTAGGCCCAGCCGCTAACTATGGCTACACCTTC	few	TRBV7-3	.	TRBJ1-2
CASSDRPPGQFF	TGTGCCAGCAGTGACCGACCGCCGGGGCAGTTCTTC	.	TRBV2	.	TRBJ2-1
CAISEGQGDQPQHF	TGTGCCATCAGTGAGGGACAGGGTGATCAGCCCCAGCATTTT	few	TRBV10-3	TRBD1	TRBJ1-5
CASSVEGSGMGNEQFF	TGTGCCAGCAGCGTAGAAGGTAGCGGGATGGGGAATGAGCAGTTCTTC	.	TRBV9	TRBD2	TRBJ2-1
CAIDLYKTDRRNQPQHF	TGTGCCATCGACCTATATAAAACAGACAGGAGGAATCAGCCCCAGCATTTT	.	TRBV10-3	.	TRBJ1-5
CASSKHLSQTEAFF	TGTGCCAGCAGTAAACACCTTTCCCAGACTGAAGCTTTCTTT	many	TRBV6-2/TRBV6-3	.	TRBJ1-1
CASSFDSYEQYF	TGTGCCAGCAGCTTCGACTCCTACGAGCAGTACTTC	few	TRBV7-2	.	TRBJ2-7
CASSLGGTSTGELFF	TGTGCCAGCAGCTTAGGCGGGACGAGCACCGGGGAGCTGTTTTTT	.	TRBV7-9	.	TRBJ2-2
CASSQGTVLKAFF	TGTGCCAGCAGCCAGGGGACAGTACTGAAAGCTTTCTTT	many	TRBV7-2	TRBD1	TRBJ1-1
CASTRDTSNQPQHF	TGTGCCAGCACCCGGGACACCTCCAATCAGCCCCAGCATTTT	few	TRBV7-2	.	TRBJ1-5
CASSYLSSTYEQYF	TGTGCCAGCAGTTATCTGAGCTCAACCTACGAGCAGTACTTC	.	TRBV6-5	.	TRBJ2-7
CATSFTGGVETQYF	TGTGCCACCAGCTTCACAGGGGGAGTGGAGACCCAGTACTTC	few	TRBV15	TRBD1	TRBJ2-5
CASSPGTSGASEQFF	TGTGCCAGCAGCCCAGGGACTAGCGGAGCCTCGGAGCAGTTCTTC	many	TRBV7-2	TRBD2	TRBJ2-1
CASIGITEAFF	TGTGCCAGCATAGGGATAACTGAAGCTTTCTTT	.	TRBV6-2/TRBV6-3	.	TRBJ1-1